This entry describes one T cell receptor (beta chain). The antigen is unknown. At the survey level, the v3.0 immunoSEQ assay was run. Produced via immunoSEQ multiplex PCR; TCRdb's table is partial and in-frame only. The sample lists tens of thousands of clones, about 86% seen once, with less than 5% in the top ten. This record comes from a study of long-term antiretroviral therapy in people with HIV. Study-level results: Among HIV repertoires, CDR3 length ranges were narrower than those of controls.

Each HIV-infected participant was given treatment in the United States. The clonotype originates from a man aged 60 to 69 with HIV. Here the sequenced sample was unsorted PBMCs, taken 1.3 years after starting antiretroviral therapy.

CDR3 amino acids: CASSRPSGNTGELFF. The CDR3 DNA is TGTGCCAGCAGCCGCCCCTCGGGTAACACCGGGGAGCTGTTTTTT. This chain links TRBV14 with TRBJ2-2; D uncertain. Germline loops: CDR1 SGHDN, CDR2 FVKESK. The germline V and J ends were trimmed by 4 bases and 2 bases, with 11 bases remaining between them. This CDR3 is built from 15 residues. The full variable domain, completed using reference TRBV14 and TRBJ2-2, is EAGVTQFPSHSVIEKGQTVTLRCDPISGHDNLYWYRRVMGKEIKFLLHFVKESKQDESGMPNNRFLAERTGGTYSTLKVQPAELEDSGVYFCASSRPSGNTGELFFGEGSRLTVL.